The next 24 T cell receptor beta chains were all read from a single sample in a study of T-cell memory formation after mild COVID-19. In TCRdb, the 5' RACE reads were re-called with MiXCR into one record per CDR3 protein. This sample carries more than 350,000 distinct CDR3 sequences, roughly 15% of them seen once, and the ten largest clones take around a fifth. Sequencing was done on a sample of PBMCs or a T cell subset sorted from them (not recorded which). These receptor sequences come from a man between 18 and 29 years old who had mild COVID-19 (a few samples of this study predate the infection). Cell type and time point are not known.

The chain couples TRBV5-4 to TRBJ1-6, with 10 bases matching TRBD1. The junction had 5 bases not matched to a gene; V was cut back by 4 bases and J by 7 bases. This CDR3 is built from 15 residues. Germline V CDR1 and CDR2: SGHNT, YYREEE (reference sequence). In nucleotides, the CDR3 is TGTGCCAGCAGCGGGACAGGGGTAGGGAATTCACCCCTCCACTTT. Its protein product is CASSGTGVGNSPLHF.

This clonotype was seen more than once but under ten times. The rearrangement links TRBV18 to TRBJ1-1; D gene ambiguous. In germline, CDR1 is KGHSH, CDR2 LQKENI. CDR3 size: 16 residues. Trimming stripped 2 bases from V and 0 bases from J, with 13 bases between. CDR3 region: CASSPYQEGMNTEAFF. The CDR3 DNA follows: TGTGCCAGCTCACCATATCAGGAGGGAATGAACACTGAAGCTTTCTTT.

In this sample, this clonotype turned up a few times. The chain joins TRBV10-3 to TRBJ2-2, with 8 positions matching TRBD1. V was clipped by 6 bases and J by 3 bases; unmatched bases: 3. The germline V gene encodes CDR1 ENHRY and CDR2 SYGVKD. The CDR3 loop spans 14 amino acids. The CDR3 sequence: CAIRQTGDTGELFF. DNA of the CDR3: TGTGCCATCAGACAGACAGGGGACACCGGGGAGCTGTTTTTT.

This clonotype showed up just a few times. The chain employs TRBV29-1 and TRBJ2-1; D may correspond to TRBD1 or TRBD2 (5 bases each). Germline V gives CDR1 SQVTM, CDR2 ANQGSEA. This CDR3 comprises 12 residues. Trimming pared 7 bases from V and 5 bases from J, leaving 12 bases between. The CDR3: CSAQGVHNEQFF. In DNA form, the CDR3 reads TGCAGCGCCCAGGGAGTTCACAATGAGCAGTTCTTC.

V usage is TRBV11-2 and J usage is TRBJ2-5; D unclear. The germline V gene has CDR1 SGHAT and CDR2 FQNNGV. Trimming removed 3 bases from V and 6 bases from J, with 11 bases in between. The CDR3 has 13 amino acids. CDR3: CASSFFSWQTQYF. For the CDR3, the DNA is TGTGCCAGCAGCTTCTTTAGTTGGCAGACCCAGTACTTC.

The rearrangement uses TRBV7-9 and TRBJ1-2; 7 bases are shared with TRBD1. Germline loops: CDR1 SEHNR, CDR2 FQNEAQ (reference sequence). The CDR3 sequence is 14 residues long. Trimming cost V 5 bases and J 5 bases; bases outside gene matches: 8. CDR3 sequence: CASSRAGTEYGYTF. CDR3 nucleotides: TGTGCCAGCAGCCGAGCCGGGACAGAATATGGCTACACCTTC.

The chain recombines TRBV2 with TRBJ2-1; a weak D match, TRBD1 (5 bases). CDR3 length: 16 amino acids. Between the trimmed V and J ends, which lost 6 bases and 4 bases, there was a span of 19 bases. CDR1 is SNHLY, CDR2 FYNNEI, per germline. In nucleotides, the CDR3 is TGTGCCAGCAGGGACATGACAGTCCCGGCATACAATGAGCAGTTCTTC. Protein sequence: CASRDMTVPAYNEQFF.

The rearrangement uses TRBV10-1 and TRBJ2-3; D may be TRBD1 or TRBD2 (6 bases each). Trimming removed 6 bases from V and 6 bases from J, with 16 bases in between. Germline CDR1 reads WNHNN; CDR2 reads SYGVQD (reference sequence). The CDR3 runs to 14 residues. The CDR3 bases are TGCGCCAGCAGCGCGGGGACAACCCCTGATACGCAGTATTTT. Translating gives CASSAGTTPDTQYF.

This clonotype has a handful of counts. This chain connects TRBV3-1 to TRBJ2-3, with TRBD2 matching 11 bases. The CDR3 totals 16 residues. The V segment lost 8 bases and the J segment 9 bases; nucleotides outside the gene matches: 16. From germline, CDR1 is LGHDT and CDR2 YNNKEL (reference sequence). CDR3 amino acids: CASAEAGLAASGTQYF. CDR3 nucleotide sequence: TGTGCCAGCGCGGAGGCGGGACTAGCGGCTTCGGGCACGCAGTATTTT.

The chain combines TRBV5-1 with TRBJ2-5, with no clear D. V dropped 1 base and J dropped 5 bases, with 18 bases sitting between them. Germline-derived CDR1 and CDR2 are SGHRS and YFSETQ. The CDR3 is 16 residues long. CDR3 DNA sequence: TGCGCCAGCAGCTTGTCTCGCGGTTCGGAAATGGAGACCCAGTACTTC. Encoded protein: CASSLSRGSEMETQYF.

This chain joins TRBV7-3 and TRBJ2-1, with TRBD2 identical over 14 bases. V was pared by 2 bases and J by 9 bases, with 6 bases of the junction left unmatched. The CDR3 has 16 residues. Germline V gene sequence: CDR1 SGHTA, CDR2 FQGTGA. CDR3 DNA: TGTGCCAGCAGCTTAGGGATGACTAGCGGGGGGGTTGAGCAGTTCTTC. This codes for CASSLGMTSGGVEQFF.

The chain employs TRBV7-2 and TRBJ1-5; TRBD1 agrees at 7 bases. The J segment lost 5 bases and the V segment lost 6 bases, leaving 7 bases of the junction unmatched. Germline V gene lookup returns CDR1 SGHTA and CDR2 FQGNSA. The CDR3 totals 14 residues. CDR3 sequence: CASSFRDSHQPQHF. As DNA, the CDR3 is TGTGCCAGCAGTTTCCGGGACAGCCATCAGCCCCAGCATTTT.

This clonotype was detected a few times. The genes are TRBV6-5 and TRBJ2-1; TRBD2 matches at 12 bases. V lost 4 bases and J lost 0; bases outside the gene matches: 4. Germline V lookup: CDR1 MNHEY, CDR2 SVGAGI. The CDR3 extends over 17 amino acids. CDR3 region: CASSSILAGGSYNEQFF. CDR3 bases: TGTGCCAGCAGTTCCATACTAGCGGGGGGCTCCTACAATGAGCAGTTCTTC.

This clonotype appeared a few times. The chain has TRBV6-1 and TRBJ1-1; no definite D call. The germline CDR1 and CDR2 sequences are MNHNS and SASEGT. The V and J ends lost 6 bases and 3 bases respectively, with 11 bases between them. The CDR3 is 13 residues long. CDR3 residues: CASSGTGYTEAFF. The CDR3 DNA reads TGTGCCAGCAGCGGAACGGGGTACACTGAAGCTTTCTTT.

This rearrangement joins TRBV6-2 or TRBV6-3 to TRBJ2-2; unclear D gene. V dropped 6 bases and J dropped 0 bases, with 8 bases sitting between them. CDR3 size: 14 residues. The germline V gene encodes CDR1 MNHEY and CDR2 SVGEGT. CDR3 in DNA: TGTGCCAGCAGCGTCAGTACGAACACCGGGGAGCTGTTTTTT. It translates to CASSVSTNTGELFF.

The rearrangement uses TRBV9 and TRBJ2-1; D uncertain. Germline CDR1 and CDR2: SGDLS and YYNGEE. CDR3 length equals 12 residues. Trimming took off 2 bases at V and 6 bases at J, with 6 bases between the two ends. CDR3 nucleotide sequence: TGTGCCAGCAGCGTGAGGAGCAATGAGCAGTTCTTC. It translates to CASSVRSNEQFF. The whole variable domain, remainder taken from reference TRBV9 and TRBJ2-1, is DSGVTQTPKHLITATGQRVTLRCSPRSGDLSVYWYQQSLDQGLQFLIQYYNGEERAKGNILERFSAQQFPDLHSELNLSSLELGDSALYFCASSVRSNEQFFGPGTRLTVL.

This clonotype was seen at least ten times. The J gene is TRBJ2-1, the V gene TRBV25-1; 9 bases line up with TRBD2. This CDR3 comprises 16 residues. Germline CDR1 and CDR2: MGHDK and SYGVNS. V lost 4 bases to trimming and J lost 6 bases; unmatched junction nucleotides: 10. CDR3 amino acids: CASSVRERGAANEQFF. CDR3 nucleotide sequence: TGTGCCAGCAGTGTAAGGGAGCGGGGGGCCGCCAATGAGCAGTTCTTC.

CDR3 residues: CASTRDRVSYEQYF. The CDR3 region has the DNA TGTGCCAGCACCCGGGACAGGGTCTCCTACGAGCAGTACTTC. V and J are TRBV11-2 and TRBJ2-7; 9 bases are a match to TRBD1. Trimming took 7 bases from V and 0 from J; bases not matched to a gene: 4. Germline lookup yields CDR1 SGHAT and CDR2 FQNNGV. The CDR3 has 14 residues.

The rearrangement links TRBV6-2 or TRBV6-3 to TRBJ1-5, with unresolved D. Looked up from germline, CDR1 is MNHEY and CDR2 is SVGEGT. The V gene lost 5 bases and the J gene lost 5 bases, with 19 bases spanning the gap. This CDR3 region has 16 residues. Here the CDR3 DNA reads TGTGCCAGCAGTCGGCGATGGGAAAGGGAAGATCAGCCCCAGCATTTT. Its protein is CASSRRWEREDQPQHF.

The rearrangement links TRBV7-9 to TRBJ1-1, with 7 positions matching TRBD1. The CDR3 contains 15 residues. With 5 bases clipped from V and 1 base from J, the junction kept 7 bases outside the gene matches. Germline lookup yields CDR1 SEHNR and CDR2 FQNEAQ (reference sequence). CDR3 sequence: CASSQRWTGNTEAFF. For the CDR3, the DNA is TGTGCCAGCAGCCAGAGATGGACAGGGAACACTGAAGCTTTCTTT. The entire variable domain, with the rest obtained from reference TRBV7-9 and TRBJ1-1, is as follows: DTGVSQNPRHKITKRGQNVTFRCDPISEHNRLYWYRQTLGQGPEFLTYFQNEAQLEKSRLLSDRFSAERPKGSFSTLEIQRTEQGDSAMYLCASSQRWTGNTEAFFGQGTRLTVV.

In this sample, this clonotype turned up a few times. The V call is TRBV21-1, the J call TRBJ1-2; TRBD1, the table's D call, lacks a check against the DNA. TRBV21-1 represents a pseudogene. CDR3 length equals 14 residues. The CDR3 spells CASSMFTGIYGYTF. CDR3 nucleotide sequence: TGTGCCAGCAGCATGTTCACAGGGATTTACGGCTACACCTTC.

This clonotype has only a few counts. The V call is TRBV4-1, the J call TRBJ2-1; unclear D gene. Germline V lookup: CDR1 MGHRA, CDR2 YSYEKL. Trimming cost V 0 bases and J 4 bases, with 13 bases left between them. This CDR3 spans 16 amino acids. For the CDR3, the DNA is TGCGCCAGCAGCCAAGATTGGGGTCTGAGGTACAATGAGCAGTTCTTC. Its protein is CASSQDWGLRYNEQFF.

The V and J genes are TRBV5-5 and TRBJ2-5; TRBD1 matches at 8 bases. This CDR3 spans 18 amino acids. Germline values: CDR1 SGHKS, CDR2 YYEKEE (reference sequence). Trimming removed 0 bases from V and 5 bases from J; junction bases left unmatched: 15. CDR3 sequence: CASSLGDSWTGSGETQYF. CDR3 bases: TGTGCCAGCAGCTTGGGGGACTCGTGGACAGGGTCAGGGGAGACCCAGTACTTC.

The V and J genes are TRBV29-1 and TRBJ1-2, with 8 bases that match TRBD1. Germline V gives CDR1 SQVTM, CDR2 ANQGSEA. The CDR3 spans 14 residues. V lost 3 bases to trimming and J lost 3 bases; unmatched junction nucleotides: 6. The CDR3: CSVDWTGIDYGYTF. Here the CDR3 DNA reads TGCAGCGTTGACTGGACAGGGATAGACTATGGCTACACCTTC.